This TCR beta chain was found in a study of T cells in Graves' hyperthyroidism and ophthalmopathy. Amplified TCR beta CDR3 regions came from RNA transcripts. Initially, a first-round RT-PCR of the TCR CDR3 employed the HTBI primer set. Each CDR3 protein is one row after TCRdb ran MiXCR on the multiplex PCR reads. The sample yields fewer than 850,000 distinct CDR3 sequences, 15% to 20% seen once. V lost 0 bases, J lost 3 bases, and 6 bases lay in between. The CDR3 sequence is 13 residues long. CDR1 and CDR2 from the germline V gene are SGHAT and FQNNGV. At least ten counts were recorded for this clonotype. Graves' hyperthyroidism was deemed stable given no ophthalmopathy progression within 18 months. Newly diagnosed patients aged 18 to 65 had hyperthyroidism of under 2 months' duration.

The genes are TRBV11-2 and TRBJ2-7; a possible D gene is TRBD2 (5 bases). The sample taken for sequencing was blood. The TCR was taken from a man aged 50 or older with Graves' hyperthyroidism. The DNA of the CDR3 is TGTGCCAGCAGCTTAGATCGGGGCTACGAGCAGTACTTC. This sequence encodes CASSLDRGYEQYF.